This TCR beta chain was sequenced during a study of cytomegalovirus exposure and HLA in healthy donors. V dropped 5 bases and J dropped 6; count of bases not matched to a gene: 4. CDR3 size: 14 residues. Germline values: CDR1 SGHTA, CDR2 FQGTGA. 13 Jbeta primers and 60 Vbeta primers were used for the PCR. Method: immunoSEQ multiplex PCR; TCRdb's copy keeps in-frame clones and lacks some. The sample records about 200,000 clones, roughly 80% being singletons. As for the donors, each was a healthy bone marrow donor. This receptor was obtained from a woman in her 30s in good health and CMV-seropositive. V and J are TRBV7-3 and TRBJ2-1; 10 bases agree with TRBD1. The sample taken for sequencing was PBMCs. In DNA form, the CDR3 reads TGTGCCAGCAGCCCCGGGACAGGGGTCAATGAGCAGTTCTTC. It codes for CASSPGTGVNEQFF.